A single sample gave rise to the 7 T cell receptor beta chains below, sequenced in a study of T cells after somatic rescue of genetic block. Using immunoSEQ multiplex PCR, the repertoire was profiled, and TCRdb retains in-frame clones only, with some absent. The repertoire includes tens of thousands of clones, about 91% of them detected once, and approximately 3% sits in the top ten. Sequenced: peripheral blood mononuclear cells (PBMCs). The receptor source for this set is a man between 40 and 49 years old.

The V call is TRBV6-5, the J call TRBJ1-4, with D unresolved. Trimming took off 8 bases at V and 3 bases at J, with 10 bases between the two ends. From germline, CDR1 is MNHEY and CDR2 SVGAGI. The CDR3 spans 13 residues. The CDR3 region is CASFARANEKLFF. DNA of the CDR3: TGTGCCAGCTTCGCCAGAGCTAATGAAAAACTGTTTTTT.

The chain is built from TRBV2 and TRBJ2-1; TRBD1 agrees at 7 bases. Trimming at V came to 5 bases and at J to 6 bases, leaving 4 bases not matched to a gene. CDR3 size: 13 residues. The germline V gene has CDR1 SNHLY and CDR2 FYNNEI. The CDR3 spells CASSPGTVNEQFF. The CDR3 nucleotides read TGTGCCAGCAGTCCCGGGACAGTCAATGAGCAGTTCTTC.

This clone was found a few times. The chain uses TRBV27 and TRBJ2-7; tentative D call: TRBD2 (5 bases). Trimming took off 6 bases at V and 1 base at J, with 19 bases between the two ends. Per germline, CDR1 MNHEY and CDR2 SMNVEV (reference sequence). CDR3 length: 16 amino acids. CDR3: CASREFAVRGSYEQYF. In DNA form, the CDR3 reads TGTGCCAGCAGAGAATTTGCGGTACGGGGTTCCTACGAGCAGTACTTC.

The rearrangement joins TRBV5-4 to TRBJ1-1; D not resolved. This CDR3 is built from 13 residues. Looked up from germline, CDR1 is SGHNT and CDR2 is YYREEE (reference sequence). V was shortened by 4 bases and J by 1 base, with 8 bases between the two germline ends. CDR3 DNA: TGTGCCAGCAGCCCGGAGGAGAACACTGAAGCTTTCTTT. Protein product: CASSPEENTEAFF.

The V gene is TRBV4-1, the J gene TRBJ1-4; no firm D call. The CDR3 is 13 residues long. V lost 3 bases, J lost 8 bases, and 10 bases lay in between. From germline, CDR1 is MGHRA and CDR2 YSYEKL. The CDR3 coding sequence is TGCGCCAGCAGCCAGGCCCCGGGGGAAAAACTGTTTTTT. Protein sequence: CASSQAPGEKLFF.

The V gene is TRBV6-1, the J gene TRBJ1-5; TRBD1 matches at 8 bases. Looked up from germline, CDR1 is MNHNS and CDR2 is SASEGT. This CDR3 has 16 amino acids. V lost 1 base, J lost 5 bases, and 7 bases stayed unmatched. The CDR3 region is CASSEGTGQAYQPQHF. CDR3 DNA: TGTGCCAGCAGTGAAGGGACGGGACAGGCCTATCAGCCCCAGCATTTT.

The chain uses TRBV5-5 and TRBJ1-1, with D perhaps TRBD1 (5 bases). V was shortened by 5 bases and J by 10 bases, with 15 bases between the two germline ends. Germline values: CDR1 SGHKS, CDR2 YYEKEE (reference sequence). The CDR3 covers 12 residues. DNA for the CDR3: TGTGCCAGCAGTCTGGCGGGGGGTAGAGCTTTCTTT. Translated: CASSLAGGRAFF.